The 22 T cell receptor beta chains reported below all come from one sample, sequenced in a study of blood T cell repertoires in COVID-19. TCRdb keeps only in-frame clones here, not all; method: immunoSEQ multiplex PCR. The sample consists of over 120,000 clones, roughly 91% of them appearing once. The specimen sequenced was peripheral blood. These receptors were collected from a man aged 55 to 70 with active or convalescent COVID-19.

The chain recombines TRBV13 with TRBJ2-3; tentative D call: TRBD2 (5 bases). The CDR3 runs 14 residues. Trimming took off 0 bases at V and 4 bases at J, with 8 bases between the two ends. Germline assignment: CDR1 PRHDT and CDR2 FYEKMQ (reference sequence). The CDR3 loop reads CASSLGASPDTQYF. The CDR3 DNA reads as TGTGCCAGCAGCTTAGGGGCTAGCCCAGATACGCAGTATTTT.

J is TRBJ1-5 and V is TRBV2; D is uncertain. CDR3 length equals 13 residues. V lost 1 base to trimming and J lost 4 bases, with 5 bases between them. The V gene's germline CDR1 is SNHLY and CDR2 FYNNEI. CDR3 protein: CASSEESNQPQHF. CDR3 in DNA: TGTGCCAGCAGTGAAGAGAGTAATCAGCCCCAGCATTTT.

The chain couples TRBV7-2 to TRBJ2-7; 11 nucleotides agree with TRBD2. The V segment lost 6 bases and the J segment 0 bases; nucleotides outside the gene matches: 1. Germline V gene lookup returns CDR1 SGHTA and CDR2 FQGNSA. The CDR3 covers 14 residues. The chain's CDR3 is CASSTSGGSYEQYF. The CDR3 DNA sequence: TGTGCCAGCAGTACTAGCGGGGGCTCCTACGAGCAGTACTTC.

The CDR3 region has the DNA TGTGCCAGCTCACCTAATTACAGGGCTGCTGGAAACACCATATATTTT. Translation gives CASSPNYRAAGNTIYF. This chain joins TRBV18 and TRBJ1-3, with D maybe TRBD1 (6 bases). Trimming removed 3 bases from V and 2 bases from J, with 14 bases in between. This CDR3 comprises 16 residues. The germline gives CDR1 KGHSH, CDR2 LQKENI.

A note on this clone: This specimen includes other DNA sequences encoding the same CDR3. This chain joins TRBV28 and TRBJ1-5; D might be TRBD1 (5 bases). The V gene lost 6 bases and the J gene lost 4 bases, with 10 bases spanning the gap. CDR3 length equals 13 residues. Looked up from germline, CDR1 is MDHEN and CDR2 is SYDVKM. DNA of the CDR3: TGTGCCAGCAGCTTGACAGTTAATCAGCCCCAGCATTTT. It is translated as CASSLTVNQPQHF.

The genes are TRBV5-1 and TRBJ2-7; the D gene is possibly TRBD1 (6 bases). This CDR3 spans 15 amino acids. Trimming stripped 3 bases from V and 6 bases from J, with 19 bases between. Germline CDR1 reads SGHRS; CDR2 reads YFSETQ. CDR3 sequence: CASSSGPRGATEQYF. The CDR3 nucleotides read TGCGCCAGCAGCTCCGGGCCCAGGGGAGCCACCGAGCAGTACTTC.

The chain carries TRBV7-2 and TRBJ1-2; D is ambiguous. Trimming stripped 5 bases from V and 5 bases from J, with 18 bases between. Germline assignment: CDR1 SGHTA and CDR2 FQGNSA. There are 15 residues in the CDR3. In DNA form, the CDR3 reads TGTGCCAGCAGCCCCGGGTCCCATCTTACTTATGGCTACACCTTC. Its translation is CASSPGSHLTYGYTF.

The V gene is TRBV2, the J gene TRBJ2-7, with no clear D. V was trimmed by 1 base and J by 3 bases, leaving 7 bases between them. The CDR3 consists of 13 residues. CDR1 is SNHLY and CDR2 is FYNNEI in the germline V gene. For the CDR3, the DNA is TGTGCCAGCAGTGAAGACACAAACTACGAGCAGTACTTC. As protein: CASSEDTNYEQYF.

The chain joins TRBV7-2 to TRBJ2-7; maybe TRBD1 (6 bases). Trimming stripped 0 bases from V and 5 bases from J, with 8 bases between. Germline V lookup: CDR1 SGHTA, CDR2 FQGNSA. This CDR3 spans 13 amino acids. CDR3 sequence: CASSLARGHEQYF. DNA of the CDR3: TGTGCCAGCAGCTTAGCCAGGGGCCACGAGCAGTACTTC.

The chain joins TRBV9 to TRBJ1-4; D call uncertain. From germline, CDR1 is SGDLS and CDR2 YYNGEE. The germline V and J ends were trimmed by 4 bases and 0 bases, with 16 bases remaining between them. This CDR3 region has 17 residues. CDR3 in DNA: TGTGCCAGCAGCCCCTCCCCCCTGGGCACAACTAATGAAAAACTGTTTTTT. Amino acid sequence: CASSPSPLGTTNEKLFF. Complete variable domain (other parts from reference TRBV9 and TRBJ1-4): DSGVTQTPKHLITATGQRVTLRCSPRSGDLSVYWYQQSLDQGLQFLIQYYNGEERAKGNILERFSAQQFPDLHSELNLSSLELGDSALYFCASSPSPLGTTNEKLFFGSGTQLSVL.

The chain links TRBV7-7 to TRBJ1-3; 7 bases agree with TRBD1. CDR1 SSHAT and CDR2 FNYEAQ come from the germline V gene (reference sequence). This CDR3 contains 15 residues. V lost 1 base and J lost 8; bases outside the gene matches: 8. CDR3 in DNA: TGTGCCAGCAGCTTAGGCACAGGGGCTAGTGACACCATATATTTT. Translating gives CASSLGTGASDTIYF.

The table lists this clone with a count of one. The V gene is TRBV28, the J gene TRBJ1-2; D perhaps matches TRBD1 (6 bases). Germline CDR1 is MDHEN and CDR2 is SYDVKM. The CDR3 loop spans 12 amino acids. Trimming cost V 7 bases and J 7 bases, with 13 bases left between them. CDR3 amino acids: CASTGQIVGYTF. Written as DNA, the CDR3 is TGTGCCAGCACAGGACAGATTGTTGGCTACACCTTC.

V is TRBV10-1 and J is TRBJ2-1; D is undetermined. The CDR3 length is 12 residues. V dropped 8 bases and J dropped 7 bases, with 12 bases sitting between them. The V gene's germline CDR1 is WNHNN and CDR2 SYGVQD (reference sequence). This chain's CDR3 is CASSEEENEQFF. The CDR3 DNA follows: TGCGCCAGCTCCGAAGAGGAGAATGAGCAGTTCTTC.

This sequence joins TRBV20-1 and TRBJ2-7; D not resolved. The CDR3 totals 10 residues. Trimming removed 5 bases at V and 4 bases at J, with 6 bases between. Germline V gives CDR1 DFQATT, CDR2 SNEGSKA (reference sequence). As DNA, the CDR3 is TGCAGTGCTCTTCTGTACGAGCAGTACTTC. Translation: CSALLYEQYF.

This clone was observed a single time. The gene calls are TRBV19 and TRBJ2-5; 8 nucleotides line up with TRBD1. Unmatched junction bases numbered 8, after V lost 3 bases and J lost 5 bases. The CDR3 is made up of 15 amino acids. The germline CDR1 and CDR2 sequences are LNHDA and SQIVND (reference sequence). CDR3 bases: TGTGCCAGTAGTATCCTATCTGACAGGGGCGAGACCCAGTACTTC. Translated, it gives CASSILSDRGETQYF. Full variable domain (rest looked up from reference TRBV19 and TRBJ2-5): DGGITQSPKYLFRKEGQNVTLSCEQNLNHDAMYWYRQDPGQGLRLIYYSQIVNDFQKGDIAEGYSVSREKKESFPLTVTSAQKNPTAFYLCASSILSDRGETQYFGPGTRLLVL.

The DNA for the CDR3 is TGCAGTGCTAGTTTACAGGTCGATGAGCAGTTCTTC. Translated, it gives CSASLQVDEQFF. The chain has TRBV20-1 and TRBJ2-1; D might be TRBD1 (5 bases). This CDR3 contains 12 residues. Trimming removed 3 bases from V and 8 bases from J, with 11 bases in between. Germline V gives CDR1 DFQATT, CDR2 SNEGSKA (reference sequence).

The chain has TRBV4-1 and TRBJ1-6; the D is unclear. The V and J ends lost 0 bases and 6 bases respectively, with 9 bases between them. CDR1 and CDR2 from the germline V gene are MGHRA and YSYEKL. The CDR3 sequence is 15 residues long. The CDR3 loop is CASSQDSLINSPLHF. The CDR3 nucleotides read TGCGCCAGCAGCCAAGACTCACTTATTAATTCACCCCTCCACTTT.

The chain links TRBV10-3 to TRBJ1-2; 7 bases align to TRBD1. The V segment lost 11 bases and the J segment 3 bases; nucleotides outside the gene matches: 9. This CDR3 is built from 13 residues. Germline CDR1 and CDR2: ENHRY and SYGVKD. Here the CDR3 DNA reads TGTGCCTCCCAGGGGGGCGCCGACTATGGCTACACCTTC. It yields the protein CASQGGADYGYTF.

V gene TRBV27 combines with J gene TRBJ2-3, with 10 bases fitting TRBD2. The CDR3 is 16 amino acids. CDR1 is MNHEY and CDR2 is SMNVEV in the germline V gene (reference sequence). Unmatched junction bases numbered 8, after V lost 0 bases and J lost 8 bases. The CDR3 coding sequence is TGTGCCAGCAGTTTATCGAGTGCTAGCGGGAGTGGTACGCAGTATTTT. It encodes CASSLSSASGSGTQYF.

The gene calls are TRBV18 and TRBJ1-2; D ambiguous. With 3 bases removed from V and 0 bases from J, the gap between germline ends came to 11 bases. This CDR3 is 15 amino acids long. Looked up from germline, CDR1 is KGHSH and CDR2 is LQKENI. The CDR3 nucleotides are TGTGCCAGCTCACCCTCAACTGGTTCTAACTATGGCTACACCTTC. This sequence encodes CASSPSTGSNYGYTF.

The chain carries TRBV6-4 and TRBJ2-7, with D tentatively TRBD2 (5 bases). Per the germline V gene, CDR1 is MRHNA and CDR2 is SNTAGT. The V end lost 6 bases, the J end lost 5 bases, and 11 bases lay between the germline ends. The CDR3 is 12 residues long. In nucleotides, the CDR3 is TGTGCCAGCAGGACCCTTAGCGACGAGCAGTACTTC. It yields the protein CASRTLSDEQYF.

The rearrangement uses TRBV6-5 and TRBJ1-1; TRBD1 is a possible D gene (5 bases). Trimming cost V 6 bases and J 7 bases, with 15 bases left between them. The CDR3 totals 13 residues. CDR1 and CDR2 (germline): MNHEY, SVGAGI. The CDR3 DNA follows: TGTGCCAGCAGACTTACAGGTGACCGTGAAGCTTTCTTT. Residues: CASRLTGDREAFF.